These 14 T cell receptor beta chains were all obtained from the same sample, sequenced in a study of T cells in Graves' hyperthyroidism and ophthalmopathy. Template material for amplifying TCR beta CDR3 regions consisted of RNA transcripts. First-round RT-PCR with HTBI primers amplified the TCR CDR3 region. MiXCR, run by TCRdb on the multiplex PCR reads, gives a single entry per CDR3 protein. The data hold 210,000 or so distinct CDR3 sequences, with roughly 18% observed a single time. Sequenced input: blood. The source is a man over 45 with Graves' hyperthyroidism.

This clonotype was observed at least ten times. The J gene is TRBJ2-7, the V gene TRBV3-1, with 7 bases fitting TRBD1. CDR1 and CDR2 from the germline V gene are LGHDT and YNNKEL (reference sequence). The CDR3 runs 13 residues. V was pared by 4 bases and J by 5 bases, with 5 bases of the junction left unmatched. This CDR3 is CASSPTGFNEQYF. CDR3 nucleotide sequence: TGTGCCAGCAGCCCGACAGGGTTCAACGAGCAGTACTTC.

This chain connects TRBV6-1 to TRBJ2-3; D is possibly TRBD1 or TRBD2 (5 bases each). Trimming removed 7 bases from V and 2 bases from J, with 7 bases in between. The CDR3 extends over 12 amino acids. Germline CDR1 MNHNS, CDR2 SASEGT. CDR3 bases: TGTGCCAGCAAGGGGACCACAGATACGCAGTATTTT. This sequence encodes CASKGTTDTQYF.

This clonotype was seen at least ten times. In DNA form, the CDR3 reads TGCAGTGCTAGAGATCTAATGGGCACCAAGTTCGCAGATACGCAGTATTTT. Protein sequence: CSARDLMGTKFADTQYF. The chain links TRBV20-1 to TRBJ2-3; D unclear. The CDR3 is made up of 17 amino acids. V dropped 0 bases and J dropped 4 bases, with 20 bases sitting between them. CDR1 is DFQATT, CDR2 SNEGSKA, per germline (reference sequence).

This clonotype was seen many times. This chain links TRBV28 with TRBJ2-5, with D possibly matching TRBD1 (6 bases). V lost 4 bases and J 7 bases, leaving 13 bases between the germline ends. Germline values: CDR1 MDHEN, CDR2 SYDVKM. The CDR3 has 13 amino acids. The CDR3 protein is CASSSGQGRTQYF. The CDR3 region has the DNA TGTGCCAGCAGTTCGGGACAAGGGCGGACCCAGTACTTC.

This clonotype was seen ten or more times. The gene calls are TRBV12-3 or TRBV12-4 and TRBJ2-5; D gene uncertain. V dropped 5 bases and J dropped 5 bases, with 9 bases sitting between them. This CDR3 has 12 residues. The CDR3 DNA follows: TGTGCCAGCAGTCTCAGGTGGGAGACCCAGTACTTC. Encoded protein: CASSLRWETQYF.

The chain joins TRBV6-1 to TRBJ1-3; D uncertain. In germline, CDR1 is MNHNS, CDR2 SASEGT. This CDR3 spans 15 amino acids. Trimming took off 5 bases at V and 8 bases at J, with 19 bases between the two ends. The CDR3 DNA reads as TGTGCCAGCAGTCAAGGACGCTCCCTTGGGGACACCATATATTTT. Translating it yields CASSQGRSLGDTIYF.

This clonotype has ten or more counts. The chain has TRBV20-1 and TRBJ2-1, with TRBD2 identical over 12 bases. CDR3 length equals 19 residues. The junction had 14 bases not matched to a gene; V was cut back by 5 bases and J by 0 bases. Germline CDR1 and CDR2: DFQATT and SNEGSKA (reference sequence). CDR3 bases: TGCAGTGCTTGGGTCCCGGGACTAGCGGGTGGGAGCTCCTACAATGAGCAGTTCTTC. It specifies CSAWVPGLAGGSSYNEQFF.

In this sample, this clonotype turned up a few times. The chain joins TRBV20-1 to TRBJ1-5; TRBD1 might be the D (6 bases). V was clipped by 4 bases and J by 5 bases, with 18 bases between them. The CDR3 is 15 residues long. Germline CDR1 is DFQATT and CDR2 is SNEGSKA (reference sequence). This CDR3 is CSATEPGQFDQPQHF. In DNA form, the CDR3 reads TGCAGTGCTACTGAACCAGGACAGTTTGATCAGCCCCAGCATTTT.

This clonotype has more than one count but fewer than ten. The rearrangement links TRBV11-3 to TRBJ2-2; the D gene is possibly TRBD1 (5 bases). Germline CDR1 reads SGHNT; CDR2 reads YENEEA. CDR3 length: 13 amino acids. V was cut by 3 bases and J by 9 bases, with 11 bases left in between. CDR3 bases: TGTGCCAGCAGCTTCTCCAGGGTTCGGGAGCTGTTTTTT. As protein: CASSFSRVRELFF.

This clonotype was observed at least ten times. The CDR3 bases are TGCAGCGTTGAAGATCTGCAGGGAGGGGTCATGAACACTGAAGCTTTCTTT. Amino acid sequence: CSVEDLQGGVMNTEAFF. The chain carries TRBV29-1 and TRBJ1-1, with D maybe TRBD1 (5 bases). With 0 bases removed from V and 0 bases from J, the gap between germline ends came to 17 bases. Germline V gene sequence: CDR1 SQVTM, CDR2 ANQGSEA. The CDR3 covers 17 residues.

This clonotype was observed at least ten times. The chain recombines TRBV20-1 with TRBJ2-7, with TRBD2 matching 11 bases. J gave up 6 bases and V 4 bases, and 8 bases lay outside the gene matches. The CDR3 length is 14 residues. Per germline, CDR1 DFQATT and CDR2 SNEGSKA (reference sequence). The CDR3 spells CSAKTSGTFSEQYF. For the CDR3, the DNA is TGCAGTGCTAAGACTAGCGGGACCTTTAGCGAGCAGTACTTC.

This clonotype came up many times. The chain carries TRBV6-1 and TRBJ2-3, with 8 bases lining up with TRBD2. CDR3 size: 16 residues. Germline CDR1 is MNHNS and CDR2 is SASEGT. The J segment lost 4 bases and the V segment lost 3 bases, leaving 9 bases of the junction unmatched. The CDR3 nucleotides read TGTGCCAGCAGTGACCCGGGACTAGGTCTTGCAGATACGCAGTATTTT. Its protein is CASSDPGLGLADTQYF.

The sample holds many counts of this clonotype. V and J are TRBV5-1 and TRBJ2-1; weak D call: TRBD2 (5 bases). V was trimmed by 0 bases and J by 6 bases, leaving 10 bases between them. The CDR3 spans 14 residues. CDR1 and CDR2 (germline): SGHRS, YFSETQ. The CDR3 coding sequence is TGCGCCAGCAGCTTGGTGTCTAGCAGCAATGAGCAGTTCTTC. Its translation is CASSLVSSSNEQFF.

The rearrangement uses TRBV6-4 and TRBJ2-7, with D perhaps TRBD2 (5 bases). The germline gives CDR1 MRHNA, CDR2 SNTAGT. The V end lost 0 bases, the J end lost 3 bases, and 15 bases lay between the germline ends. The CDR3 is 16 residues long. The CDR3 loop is CASSDSDYLGYYEQYF. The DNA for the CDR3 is TGTGCCAGCAGTGACTCCGACTACCTGGGCTACTACGAGCAGTACTTC.